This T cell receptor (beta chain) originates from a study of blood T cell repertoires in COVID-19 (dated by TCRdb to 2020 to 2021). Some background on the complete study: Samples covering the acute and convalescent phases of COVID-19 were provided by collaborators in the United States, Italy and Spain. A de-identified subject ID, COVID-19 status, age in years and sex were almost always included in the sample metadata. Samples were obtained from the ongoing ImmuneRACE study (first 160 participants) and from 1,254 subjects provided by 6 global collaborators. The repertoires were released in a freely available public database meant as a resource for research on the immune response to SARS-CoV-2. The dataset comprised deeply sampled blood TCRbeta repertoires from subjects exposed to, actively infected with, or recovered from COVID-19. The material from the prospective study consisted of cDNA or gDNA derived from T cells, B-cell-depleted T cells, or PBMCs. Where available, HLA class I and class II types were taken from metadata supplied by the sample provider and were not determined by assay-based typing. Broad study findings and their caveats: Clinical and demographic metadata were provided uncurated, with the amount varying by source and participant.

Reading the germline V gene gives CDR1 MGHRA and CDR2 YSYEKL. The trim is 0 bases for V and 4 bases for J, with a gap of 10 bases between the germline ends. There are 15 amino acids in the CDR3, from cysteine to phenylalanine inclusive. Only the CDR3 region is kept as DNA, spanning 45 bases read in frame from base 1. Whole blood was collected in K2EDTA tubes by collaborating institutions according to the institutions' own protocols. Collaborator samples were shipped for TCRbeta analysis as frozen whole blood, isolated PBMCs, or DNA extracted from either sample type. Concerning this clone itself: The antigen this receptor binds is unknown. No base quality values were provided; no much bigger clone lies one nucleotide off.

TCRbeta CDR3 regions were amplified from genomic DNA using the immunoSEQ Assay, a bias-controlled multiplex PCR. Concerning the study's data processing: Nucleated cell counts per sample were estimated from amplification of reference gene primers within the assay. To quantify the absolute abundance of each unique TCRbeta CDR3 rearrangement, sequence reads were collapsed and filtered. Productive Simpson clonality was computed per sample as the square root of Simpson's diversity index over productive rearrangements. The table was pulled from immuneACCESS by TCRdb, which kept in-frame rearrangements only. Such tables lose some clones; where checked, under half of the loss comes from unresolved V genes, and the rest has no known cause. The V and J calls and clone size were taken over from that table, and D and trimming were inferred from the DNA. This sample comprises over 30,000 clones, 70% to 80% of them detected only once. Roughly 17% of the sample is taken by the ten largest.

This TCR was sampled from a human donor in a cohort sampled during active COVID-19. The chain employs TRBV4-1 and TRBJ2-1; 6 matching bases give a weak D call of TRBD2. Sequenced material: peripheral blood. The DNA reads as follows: TGCGCCAGCAGCCAAGATGCGGGAACATACAATGAGCAGTTCTTC. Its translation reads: CASSQDAGTYNEQFF.